These T cell receptor beta chains were read from a single sample in a study of PD-L1 blockade in urothelial cancer. Here immunoSEQ multiplex PCR was the method, and the copy in TCRdb shows in-frame clones only, minus some. The sample yields around 19,000 clones, about four fifths seen once. This material consisted of PBMCs, taken around atezolizumab (anti-PD-L1) treatment. The receptors here all came from a man aged 45-65 years with urothelial cancer. Both conserved end residues are part of each CDR3. Fields, in order: V gene, J gene, clone size, D gene, CDR3 length, CDR3 protein, CDR3 DNA. A D gene is named only where the DNA matches it firmly. The size of a clone is reported for some rows only, either as once, few or many, or as a class for expanded clones.

>TRBV7-8|TRBJ2-3|.|.|16
CASSLSAGASTDTQYF
TGTGCCAGCAGCCTAAGTGCGGGGGCTAGCACAGATACGCAGTATTTT
>TRBV6-6|TRBJ1-2|.|.|14
CASSYAQANHGYTF
TGTGCCAGCAGTTACGCTCAGGCAAACCATGGCTACACCTTC
>TRBV19|TRBJ2-3|.|TRBD1|15
CASNPGQGGADTQYF
TGTGCCAGTAACCCGGGACAGGGAGGCGCAGATACGCAGTATTTT
>TRBV18|TRBJ2-5|.|TRBD1|15
CASSPRDRVGETQYF
TGTGCCAGCTCACCGAGGGACAGGGTGGGAGAGACCCAGTACTTC
>TRBV6-1|TRBJ1-1|.|TRBD1|15
CASSSQGPMNTEAFF
TGTGCCAGCAGTTCACAGGGGCCCATGAACACTGAAGCTTTCTTT
>TRBV4-1|TRBJ2-2|.|TRBD2|16
CASSQAGKGRGGELFF
TGCGCCAGCAGCCAGGCAGGGAAGGGGAGGGGAGGGGAGCTGTTTTTT
>TRBV5-1|TRBJ2-6|.|.|15
CASGDRFSGANVLTF
TGCGCCAGCGGTGACAGGTTCTCTGGGGCCAACGTCCTGACTTTC
>TRBV29-1|TRBJ2-5|.|TRBD2|12
CSVSGLEETQYF
TGCAGCGTTAGTGGACTAGAAGAGACCCAGTACTTC
>TRBV30|TRBJ1-1|few|TRBD1|14
CAWKGTGGLTEAFF
TGTGCCTGGAAAGGGACAGGGGGCCTCACTGAAGCTTTCTTT
>TRBV7-9|TRBJ2-1|.|.|15
CASSLETAGLNEQFF
TGTGCCAGCAGCTTAGAAACAGCGGGCCTCAATGAGCAGTTCTTC
>TRBV6-1|TRBJ1-3|.|.|14
CASSDGGSGNTIYF
TGTGCCAGCAGTGATGGCGGCTCTGGAAACACCATATATTTT
>TRBV29-1|TRBJ1-5|.|TRBD1|15
CSVGQGGVGNQPQHF
TGCAGCGTCGGACAGGGGGGAGTCGGCAATCAGCCCCAGCATTTT
>TRBV19|TRBJ1-2|.|.|15
CASSIPSLFIDGYTF
TGTGCCAGTAGTATTCCTTCCCTCTTTATAGATGGCTACACCTTC
>TRBV2|TRBJ2-3|.|TRBD2|17
CASSEGSSGGYVDTQYF
TGTGCCAGCAGTGAAGGGTCTAGCGGGGGGTACGTTGATACGCAGTATTTT
>TRBV5-4|TRBJ2-5|.|.|16
CASSYGGGAFGETQYF
TGTGCCAGCAGCTATGGGGGGGGCGCGTTTGGGGAGACCCAGTACTTC
>TRBV6-5|TRBJ1-6|.|TRBD1|15
CASSYWNDRDSPLHF
TGTGCCAGCAGTTACTGGAACGACAGGGATTCACCCCTCCACTTT
>TRBV18|TRBJ2-1|.|.|14
CASSQNAGGNEQFF
TGTGCCAGCTCACAAAACGCCGGGGGTAATGAGCAGTTCTTC
>TRBV4-2|TRBJ2-5|.|TRBD2|16
CASSQLLAGDGETQYF
TGTGCCAGCAGCCAGTTACTAGCGGGGGATGGGGAGACCCAGTACTTC
>TRBV5-1|TRBJ2-7|.|TRBD2|16
CASSPSSASGRNEQYF
TGCGCCAGCAGCCCCTCCTCGGCTAGCGGTAGGAACGAGCAGTACTTC
>TRBV19|TRBJ2-2|.|TRBD1|14
CASRTTGRTGELFF
TGTGCCAGTAGAACGACAGGGAGAACCGGGGAGCTGTTTTTT
>TRBV27|TRBJ2-2|.|TRBD2|14
CASSRGRVTGELFF
TGTGCCAGCAGCCGGGGGAGGGTCACCGGGGAGCTGTTTTTT
>TRBV5-1|TRBJ1-1|once|.|14
CASSSQGPSTEAFF
TGCGCCAGCAGCTCGCAGGGGCCGTCCACTGAAGCTTTCTTT
>TRBV6-6|TRBJ1-1|.|TRBD1|15
CASSSRQGVNTEAFF
TGTGCCAGCAGTTCCCGACAGGGGGTGAACACTGAAGCTTTCTTT
>TRBV2|TRBJ2-5|.|.|14
CASSDQGNSETQYF
TGTGCCAGCAGTGACCAGGGGAATTCAGAGACCCAGTACTTC
>TRBV19|TRBJ2-1|.|TRBD2|13
CASSLAGGGEQFF
TGTGCCAGTAGCCTAGCGGGAGGAGGAGAGCAGTTCTTC
>TRBV5-6|TRBJ2-7|.|TRBD2|15
CASSPEGLAGDEQYF
TGTGCCAGCAGCCCCGAGGGACTAGCGGGAGACGAGCAGTACTTC
>TRBV13|TRBJ2-1|.|TRBD2|15
CASSSSGGHYNEQFF
TGTGCCAGCAGCAGTAGCGGGGGGCACTACAATGAGCAGTTCTTC
>TRBV10-3|TRBJ1-2|.|TRBD1|16
CAISDPGTATVGGYTF
TGTGCCATCAGTGACCCAGGGACAGCCACCGTAGGGGGCTACACCTTC
>TRBV9|TRBJ1-3|.|.|14
CASSVESRGNTIYF
TGTGCCAGCAGCGTAGAATCGCGCGGAAACACCATATATTTT
>TRBV6-5|TRBJ2-1|.|TRBD2|14
CASMTSGIVNEQFF
TGTGCCAGCATGACGAGCGGGATAGTCAATGAGCAGTTCTTC
>TRBV14|TRBJ1-6|few|.|14
CASSQGREVSPLHF
TGTGCCAGCAGCCAGGGCAGGGAAGTTTCACCCCTCCACTTT
>TRBV2|TRBJ2-2|few|.|16
CASSEDGSDRTGELFF
TGTGCCAGCAGTGAAGATGGTAGCGATAGGACCGGGGAGCTGTTTTTT
>TRBV18|TRBJ2-3|once|TRBD1|15
CASSNRQGTTDTQYF
TGTGCCAGCTCAAATAGACAGGGAACCACAGATACGCAGTATTTT
>TRBV7-2|TRBJ2-5|.|.|12
CASSLVAGTQYF
TGTGCCAGCAGCTTAGTCGCAGGGACCCAGTACTTC
>TRBV6-5|TRBJ1-4|.|.|15
CASSYEPGKTEKLFF
TGTGCCAGCAGTTACGAGCCAGGGAAAACTGAAAAACTGTTTTTT
>TRBV5-1|TRBJ1-3|.|.|15
CASSLGSTGRNTIYF
TGCGCCAGCAGCCTGGGATCCACAGGGAGAAACACCATATATTTT
>TRBV7-9|TRBJ2-3|once|TRBD2|15
CASSISGSMADTQYF
TGTGCCAGCAGCATTAGCGGGAGTATGGCAGATACGCAGTATTTT
>TRBV9|TRBJ1-3|.|.|17
CASSVVSGGVGGNTIYF
TGTGCCAGCAGCGTAGTCTCTGGGGGGGTTGGTGGAAACACCATATATTTT
>TRBV4-2|TRBJ1-1|once|.|15
CASSPTTWEDTEAFF
TGTGCCAGCAGCCCCACGACGTGGGAGGATACTGAAGCTTTCTTT
>TRBV10-3|TRBJ1-2|.|TRBD1|14
CAISLTGVRSGYTF
TGTGCCATCAGCCTGACAGGGGTACGTAGTGGCTACACCTTC
>TRBV5-6|TRBJ2-6|.|TRBD1|18
CASSFPHRGEAGANVLTF
TGTGCCAGCAGCTTCCCTCACAGGGGGGAGGCTGGGGCCAACGTCCTGACTTTC
>TRBV18|TRBJ2-1|.|.|14
CASSPQLGSNEQFF
TGTGCCAGCTCACCACAACTCGGGAGCAATGAGCAGTTCTTC